Below are 26 T cell receptor beta chains sequenced from a single sample in a study of blood T cell repertoires in COVID-19. The repertoire was sequenced with immunoSEQ multiplex PCR; TCRdb's copy has only in-frame clones and lacks some. In the table there are under 200,000 clones, less than 90% of which are singletons. The sequenced material came from peripheral blood. The receptors come from a man in his fifties or sixties with acute or convalescent COVID-19.

This sequence joins TRBV11-3 and TRBJ2-5, with 8 nucleotides matching TRBD2. This CDR3 is 17 amino acids long. J was trimmed by 1 base and V by 5 bases; bases with no gene match: 12. The V gene's germline CDR1 is SGHNT and CDR2 YENEEA. Here the CDR3 DNA reads TGTGCCAGCAGCCCGAGCCGCCCGGGGGGGACCCAAGAGACCCAGTACTTC. Translation: CASSPSRPGGTQETQYF.

This clone was seen only a few times. The chain employs TRBV6-6 and TRBJ1-2; no reliable D call. Looked up from germline, CDR1 is MNHNY and CDR2 is SVGAGI (reference sequence). Trimming shortened V by 6 bases and J by 4 bases, and 9 bases separated the two germline ends. The CDR3 length is 12 residues. CDR3 amino acids: CASSLGIYGYTF. CDR3 sequence (DNA): TGTGCCAGCAGCCTCGGGATCTATGGCTACACCTTC.

The gene calls are TRBV27 and TRBJ1-2; 9 nucleotides match TRBD1. This CDR3 comprises 12 residues. Germline values: CDR1 MNHEY, CDR2 SMNVEV (reference sequence). V was pared by 9 bases and J by 6 bases, with 5 bases of the junction left unmatched. The CDR3 region is CASSGTGHGYTF. CDR3 DNA: TGTGCCAGTAGCGGGACAGGGCATGGCTACACCTTC.

The chain recombines TRBV7-8 with TRBJ1-3; D is ambiguous. The V gene lost 5 bases and the J gene lost 0 bases, with 14 bases spanning the gap. There are 16 residues in the CDR3. Germline V gives CDR1 SGHVS, CDR2 FQNEAQ. The CDR3 DNA sequence: TGTGCCAGCAGCGGCATACAGACTATCTCTGGAAACACCATATATTTT. Amino acids: CASSGIQTISGNTIYF.

The DNA for the CDR3 is TGTGCCAGCAGGTGGACAGGGAACGGCTACACCTTC. As protein: CASRWTGNGYTF. This rearrangement joins TRBV28 to TRBJ1-2, with 8 bases identical to TRBD1. With V trimmed by 6 bases and J by 8 bases, 5 bases remained unmatched. This CDR3 has 12 amino acids. Germline V gene data show CDR1 as MDHEN and CDR2 as SYDVKM.

The V call is TRBV19, the J call TRBJ1-3, with D hard to call. The CDR3 covers 13 residues. V was pared by 3 bases and J by 8 bases, with 11 bases between. Germline V gives CDR1 LNHDA, CDR2 SQIVND (reference sequence). The CDR3 spells CASSIGRGDTIYF. The CDR3 DNA follows: TGTGCCAGTAGTATCGGCCGCGGGGACACCATATATTTT.

The chain links TRBV4-1 to TRBJ1-1; D is unresolved. In germline, CDR1 is MGHRA, CDR2 YSYEKL. CDR3 size: 13 residues. V shed 5 bases and J shed 5 bases, with 12 bases lying between them. The CDR3 bases are TGCGCCAGCAGCGAAGGCGGGGATACTGAAGCTTTCTTT. Residues: CASSEGGDTEAFF.

V usage is TRBV30 and J usage is TRBJ2-3, with 7 positions matching TRBD1. V was clipped by 2 bases and J by 3 bases; unmatched bases: 8. This CDR3 is 15 amino acids long. The germline V gene has CDR1 GTSNPN and CDR2 SVGIG (reference sequence). CDR3 amino acids: CAWSPGTEGTDTQYF. For the CDR3, the DNA is TGTGCCTGGAGTCCCGGGACAGAGGGAACAGATACGCAGTATTTT. Based on the CDR3 plus reference TRBV30 and TRBJ2-3, the full variable domain is SQTIHQWPATLVQPVGSPLSLECTVEGTSNPNLYWYRQAAGRGLQLLFYSVGIGQISSEVPQNLSASRPQDRQFILSSKKLLLSDSGFYLCAWSPGTEGTDTQYFGPGTRLTVL.

The rearrangement joins TRBV12-3 or TRBV12-4 to TRBJ2-1; 8 bases agree with TRBD1. The CDR3 loop spans 13 amino acids. V lost 4 bases and J lost 7; bases outside the gene matches: 3. CDR3 sequence reads: CASSSRQGNEQFF. The CDR3 DNA is TGTGCCAGCAGTTCCCGACAGGGGAATGAGCAGTTCTTC.

This clone was counted once. The J gene is TRBJ2-2, the V gene TRBV30; 9 nucleotides agree with TRBD1. The CDR3 has 15 residues. V shed 3 bases and J 3 bases; nucleotides not matched to a gene: 5. Looked up from germline, CDR1 is GTSNPN and CDR2 is SVGIG (reference sequence). In nucleotides, the CDR3 is TGTGCCTGGAGGGGACAGGGCGGGGACACCGGGGAGCTGTTTTTT. This gives the protein CAWRGQGGDTGELFF. Using reference TRBV30 and TRBJ2-2 for the parts outside the CDR3, the full variable domain is SQTIHQWPATLVQPVGSPLSLECTVEGTSNPNLYWYRQAAGRGLQLLFYSVGIGQISSEVPQNLSASRPQDRQFILSSKKLLLSDSGFYLCAWRGQGGDTGELFFGEGSRLTVL.

The chain is built from TRBV24-1 and TRBJ2-2; 9 bases are shared with TRBD1. The CDR3 has 12 residues. Germline CDR1 and CDR2: KGHDR and SFDVKD. V trimming: 9 bases; J trimming: 6 bases; junction bases outside the gene matches: 1. CDR3 sequence: CATGQGSGELFF. Here the CDR3 DNA reads TGTGCCACCGGACAGGGGTCCGGGGAGCTGTTTTTT.

This sequence joins TRBV6-1 and TRBJ1-2; D not certain. Trimming stripped 1 base from V and 0 bases from J, with 9 bases between. The germline gives CDR1 MNHNS, CDR2 SASEGT. This CDR3 comprises 15 residues. This CDR3 reads CASSEGAQPNYGYTF. CDR3 bases: TGTGCCAGCAGTGAAGGAGCACAGCCTAACTATGGCTACACCTTC.

CDR3 sequence reads: CASSLRIELNTEAFF. The CDR3 nucleotides are TGTGCCAGCAGCTTGAGGATAGAACTGAACACTGAAGCTTTCTTT. The chain links TRBV7-7 to TRBJ1-1; D ambiguous. This CDR3 region has 15 residues. With 3 bases removed from V and 0 bases from J, the gap between germline ends came to 11 bases. CDR1 is SSHAT, CDR2 FNYEAQ, per germline (reference sequence).

The chain uses TRBV5-1 and TRBJ1-1; D perhaps matches TRBD1 (5 bases). The CDR3 extends over 16 amino acids. From germline, CDR1 is SGHRS and CDR2 YFSETQ. Trimming stripped 7 bases from V and 1 base from J, with 20 bases between. The CDR3 here is CASSKEGARGNTEAFF. DNA for the CDR3: TGCGCCAGCTCCAAGGAAGGGGCTCGAGGGAACACTGAAGCTTTCTTT.

This clone was observed a single time. V usage is TRBV30 and J usage is TRBJ2-3; D might be TRBD1 (6 bases). The CDR3 consists of 12 residues. Trimming removed 1 base from V and 5 bases from J, with 7 bases in between. The V gene's germline CDR1 is GTSNPN and CDR2 SVGIG (reference sequence). The DNA of the CDR3 is TGTGCCTGGAGTGGGGGGCAAGATACGCAGTATTTT. As protein: CAWSGGQDTQYF.

This clone was seen just once. The rearrangement uses TRBV6-2 or TRBV6-3 and TRBJ2-1, with 12 bases fitting TRBD2. Per the germline V gene, CDR1 is MNHEY and CDR2 is SVGEGT. Trimming cost V 5 bases and J 4 bases; bases outside gene matches: 6. The CDR3 extends over 16 amino acids. CDR3 in DNA: TGTGCCAGCAGTACTAGACTAGCGGGAGCGTACAATGAGCAGTTCTTC. It yields the protein CASSTRLAGAYNEQFF.

The chain combines TRBV30 with TRBJ1-1; TRBD1 agrees at 9 bases. Per the germline V gene, CDR1 is GTSNPN and CDR2 is SVGIG (reference sequence). The CDR3 has 14 amino acids. The V segment lost 2 bases and the J segment 5 bases; nucleotides outside the gene matches: 6. This CDR3 is CAWSLGQGKTEAFF. The CDR3 DNA sequence: TGTGCCTGGAGTTTGGGACAGGGAAAAACTGAAGCTTTCTTT.

The chain couples TRBV5-1 to TRBJ2-6, with D perhaps TRBD1 (6 bases). The V end lost 0 bases, the J end lost 7 bases, and 17 bases lay between the germline ends. The CDR3 has 17 residues. Germline CDR1 reads SGHRS; CDR2 reads YFSETQ. CDR3 region: CASSLDGGAISANVLTF. CDR3 nucleotide sequence: TGCGCCAGCAGCTTGGATGGGGGCGCAATTAGTGCCAACGTCCTGACTTTC.

The rearrangement links TRBV11-2 to TRBJ2-3; D call uncertain. The CDR3 runs to 15 residues. Trimming removed 5 bases at V and 1 base at J, with 13 bases between. CDR1 and CDR2 from the germline V gene are SGHAT and FQNNGV. CDR3 region: CASSPTRSGTDTQYF. The CDR3, as DNA: TGTGCCAGCAGCCCCACCAGGTCGGGCACAGATACGCAGTATTTT.

This chain uses TRBV11-3 with TRBJ2-7, with D unclear. Trimming left V 2 bases short and J 1 base short, with 9 bases between. Germline CDR1 is SGHNT and CDR2 is YENEEA. This CDR3 has 14 amino acids. CDR3 DNA: TGTGCCAGCAGCTTATTCGTCAGGTCCTACGAGCAGTACTTC. It is translated as CASSLFVRSYEQYF.

The V gene is TRBV7-9, the J gene TRBJ2-1; 11 nucleotides agree with TRBD2. This CDR3 has 15 residues. CDR1 and CDR2 (germline): SEHNR, FQNEAQ (reference sequence). The junction had 4 bases not matched to a gene; V was cut back by 5 bases and J by 4 bases. CDR3 loop: CASSPGTSGYNEQFF. CDR3 DNA: TGTGCCAGCAGCCCGGGGACTAGCGGATACAATGAGCAGTTCTTC.

The genes are TRBV5-4 and TRBJ2-7; perhaps TRBD1 as D (5 bases). The CDR3 runs to 13 residues. Per germline, CDR1 SGHNT and CDR2 YYREEE (reference sequence). Trimming shortened V by 0 bases and J by 5 bases, and 9 bases separated the two germline ends. CDR3 region: CASSLVGVDEQYV. CDR3 in DNA: TGTGCCAGCAGCTTGGTAGGGGTTGACGAGCAGTACGTC.

CDR3 protein: CASSSQGQGVSPLHF. Here the CDR3 DNA reads TGTGCCAGCAGCTCACAGGGACAGGGTGTTTCACCCCTCCACTTT. The rearrangement links TRBV7-3 to TRBJ1-6; 9 nucleotides line up with TRBD1. The length of the CDR3 is 15 residues. Per germline, CDR1 SGHTA and CDR2 FQGTGA. V lost 4 bases to trimming and J lost 9 bases; unmatched junction nucleotides: 7.

The chain uses TRBV30 and TRBJ1-5; D ambiguous. Trimming left V 0 bases short and J 4 bases short, with 10 bases between. The CDR3 has 14 amino acids. Germline V gene lookup returns CDR1 GTSNPN and CDR2 SVGIG (reference sequence). The CDR3 coding sequence is TGTGCCTGGAGTGTACCCGGGAGGAATCAGCCCCAGCATTTT. It codes for CAWSVPGRNQPQHF.

The chain employs TRBV12-3 or TRBV12-4 and TRBJ2-3; D may be TRBD1 (6 bases). Deletions cut 6 bases from V and 12 bases from J, with 16 bases between. The CDR3 has 12 residues. DNA of the CDR3: TGTGCCAGCAGCCCAAGAGGACAGTTCCAGTATTTT. It yields the protein CASSPRGQFQYF.

This clone was seen more than once but under ten times. This rearrangement joins TRBV7-2 to TRBJ1-2; TRBD1 agrees at 9 bases. Germline V CDR1 and CDR2: SGHTA, FQGNSA. Trimming removed 4 bases from V and 8 bases from J; junction bases left unmatched: 8. This CDR3 comprises 14 residues. The CDR3 protein is CASSSLQGAYGYTF. The CDR3 region has the DNA TGTGCCAGCAGCTCGCTACAGGGGGCGTACGGCTACACCTTC.